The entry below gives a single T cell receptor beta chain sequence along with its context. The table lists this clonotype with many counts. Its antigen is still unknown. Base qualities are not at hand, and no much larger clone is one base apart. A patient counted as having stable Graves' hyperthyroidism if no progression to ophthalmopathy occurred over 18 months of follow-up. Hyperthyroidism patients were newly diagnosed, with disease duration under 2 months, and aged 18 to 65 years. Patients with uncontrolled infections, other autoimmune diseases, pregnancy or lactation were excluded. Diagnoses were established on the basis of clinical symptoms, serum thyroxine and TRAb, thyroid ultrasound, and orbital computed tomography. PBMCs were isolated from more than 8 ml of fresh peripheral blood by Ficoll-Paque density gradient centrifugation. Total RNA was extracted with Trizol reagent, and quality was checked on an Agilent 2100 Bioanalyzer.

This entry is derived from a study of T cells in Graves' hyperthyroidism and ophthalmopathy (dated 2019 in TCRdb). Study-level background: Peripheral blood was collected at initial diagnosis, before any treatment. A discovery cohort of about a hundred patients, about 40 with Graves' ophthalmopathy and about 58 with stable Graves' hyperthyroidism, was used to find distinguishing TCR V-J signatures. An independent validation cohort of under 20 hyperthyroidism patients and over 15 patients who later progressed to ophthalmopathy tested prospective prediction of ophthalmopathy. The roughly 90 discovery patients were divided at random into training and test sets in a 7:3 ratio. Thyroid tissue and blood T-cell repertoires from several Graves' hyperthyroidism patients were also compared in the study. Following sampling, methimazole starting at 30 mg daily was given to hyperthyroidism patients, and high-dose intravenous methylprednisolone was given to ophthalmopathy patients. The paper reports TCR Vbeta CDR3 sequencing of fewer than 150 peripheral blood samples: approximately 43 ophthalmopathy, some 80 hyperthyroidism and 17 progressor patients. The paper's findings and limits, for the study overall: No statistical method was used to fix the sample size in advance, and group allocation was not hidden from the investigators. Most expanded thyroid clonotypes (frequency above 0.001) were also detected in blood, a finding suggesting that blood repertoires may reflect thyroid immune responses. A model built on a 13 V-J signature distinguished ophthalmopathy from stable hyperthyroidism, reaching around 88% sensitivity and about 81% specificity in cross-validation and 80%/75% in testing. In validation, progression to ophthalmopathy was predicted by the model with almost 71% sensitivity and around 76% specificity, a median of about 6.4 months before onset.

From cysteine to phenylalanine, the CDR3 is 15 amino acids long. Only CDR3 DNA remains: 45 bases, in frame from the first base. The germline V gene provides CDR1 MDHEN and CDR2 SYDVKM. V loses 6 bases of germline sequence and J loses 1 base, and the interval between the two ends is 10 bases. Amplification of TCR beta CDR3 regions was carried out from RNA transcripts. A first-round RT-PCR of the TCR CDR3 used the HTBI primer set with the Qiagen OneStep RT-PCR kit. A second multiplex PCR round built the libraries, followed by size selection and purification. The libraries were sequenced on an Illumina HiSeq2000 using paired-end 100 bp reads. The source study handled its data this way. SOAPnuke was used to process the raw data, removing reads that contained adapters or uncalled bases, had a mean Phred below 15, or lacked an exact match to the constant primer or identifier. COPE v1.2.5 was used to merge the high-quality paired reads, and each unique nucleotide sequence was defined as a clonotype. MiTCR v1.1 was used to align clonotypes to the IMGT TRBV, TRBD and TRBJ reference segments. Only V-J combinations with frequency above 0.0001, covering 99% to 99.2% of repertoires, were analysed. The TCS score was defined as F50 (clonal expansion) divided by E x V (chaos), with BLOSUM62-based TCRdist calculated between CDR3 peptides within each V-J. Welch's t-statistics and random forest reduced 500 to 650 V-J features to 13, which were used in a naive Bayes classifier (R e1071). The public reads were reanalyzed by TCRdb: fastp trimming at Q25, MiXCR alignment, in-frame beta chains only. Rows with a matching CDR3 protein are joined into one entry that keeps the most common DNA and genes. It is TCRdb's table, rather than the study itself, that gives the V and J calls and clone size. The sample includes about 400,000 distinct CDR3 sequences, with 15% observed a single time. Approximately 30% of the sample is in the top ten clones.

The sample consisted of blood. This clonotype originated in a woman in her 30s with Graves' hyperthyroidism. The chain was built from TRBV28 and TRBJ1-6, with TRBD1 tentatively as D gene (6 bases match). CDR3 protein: CASRKQGSYNSPLHF. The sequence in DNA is TGTGCCAGCAGAAAACAGGGATCCTATAATTCACCCCTCCACTTT.